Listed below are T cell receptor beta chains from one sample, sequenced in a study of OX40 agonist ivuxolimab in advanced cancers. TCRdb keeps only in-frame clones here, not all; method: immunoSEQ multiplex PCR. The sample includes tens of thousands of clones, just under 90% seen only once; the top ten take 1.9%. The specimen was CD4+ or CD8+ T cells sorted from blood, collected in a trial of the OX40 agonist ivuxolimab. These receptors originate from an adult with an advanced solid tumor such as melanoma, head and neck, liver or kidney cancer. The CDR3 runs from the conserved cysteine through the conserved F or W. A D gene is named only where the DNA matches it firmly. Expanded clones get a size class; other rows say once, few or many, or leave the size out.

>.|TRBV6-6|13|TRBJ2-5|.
CASSYVNQETQYF
TGTGCCAGCAGTTACGTAAACCAAGAGACCCAGTACTTC
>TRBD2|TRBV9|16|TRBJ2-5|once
CASSVGGTSGGETQYF
TGTGCCAGCAGCGTAGGAGGGACTAGCGGGGGGGAGACCCAGTACTTC
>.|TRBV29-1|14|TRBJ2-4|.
CSVEQKLAKNIQYF
TGCAGCGTTGAACAGAAGCTAGCCAAAAACATTCAGTACTTC
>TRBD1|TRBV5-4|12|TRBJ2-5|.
CASRTGQETQYF
TGTGCCAGCAGGACAGGGCAAGAGACCCAGTACTTC
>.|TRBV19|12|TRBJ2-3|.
CASRQPPDTQYF
TGTGCCAGCCGACAGCCCCCAGATACGCAGTATTTT
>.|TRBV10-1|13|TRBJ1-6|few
CASSESRVAPLHF
TGCGCCAGCAGTGAGTCCCGGGTAGCACCCCTCCACTTT
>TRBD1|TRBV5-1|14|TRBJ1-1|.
CASSQGTANTEAFF
TGCGCCAGCAGCCAAGGGACAGCGAACACTGAAGCTTTCTTT
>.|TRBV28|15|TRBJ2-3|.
CASSPPGHNTDTQYF
TGTGCCAGCAGTCCACCGGGACACAACACAGATACGCAGTATTTT
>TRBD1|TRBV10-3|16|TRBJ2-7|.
CAISEVTGTGKNEQYF
TGTGCCATCAGTGAGGTGACAGGGACCGGGAAGAACGAGCAGTACTTC
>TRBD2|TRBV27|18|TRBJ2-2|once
CASSPSAGGSPVTGELFF
TGTGCCAGCAGTCCCTCGGCGGGGGGGTCCCCAGTAACCGGGGAGCTGTTTTTT
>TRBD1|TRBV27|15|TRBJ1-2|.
CASSTGTGWNYGYTF
TGTGCCAGCAGTACCGGGACAGGGTGGAACTATGGCTACACCTTC
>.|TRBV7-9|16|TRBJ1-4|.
CASSLGPTTTNEKLFF
TGTGCCAGCAGCCTAGGCCCTACGACAACTAATGAAAAACTGTTTTTT
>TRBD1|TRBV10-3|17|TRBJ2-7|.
CAISPGQGLLGHYEQYF
TGTGCCATCAGCCCGGGACAGGGACTTCTCGGGCACTACGAGCAGTACTTC
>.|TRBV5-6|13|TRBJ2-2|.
CASRAMNTGELFF
TGTGCCAGCAGAGCTATGAACACCGGGGAGCTGTTTTTT
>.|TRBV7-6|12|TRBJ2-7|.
CASSFVPYEQYF
TGTGCCAGCAGCTTTGTTCCCTACGAGCAGTACTTC
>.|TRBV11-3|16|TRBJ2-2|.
CASSRPSGGSIGELFF
TGTGCCAGCAGCCGCCCCAGTGGGGGCTCGATCGGGGAGCTGTTTTTT